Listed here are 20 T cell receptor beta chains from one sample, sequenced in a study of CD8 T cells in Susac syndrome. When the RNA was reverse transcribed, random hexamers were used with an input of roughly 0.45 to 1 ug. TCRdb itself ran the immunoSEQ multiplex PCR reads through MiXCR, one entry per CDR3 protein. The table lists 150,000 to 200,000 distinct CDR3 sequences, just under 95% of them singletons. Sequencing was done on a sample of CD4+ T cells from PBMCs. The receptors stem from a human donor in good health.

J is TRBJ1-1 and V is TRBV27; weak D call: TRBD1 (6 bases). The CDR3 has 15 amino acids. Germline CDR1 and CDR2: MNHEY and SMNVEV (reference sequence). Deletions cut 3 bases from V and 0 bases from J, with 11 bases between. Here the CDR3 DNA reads TGTGCCAGCAGTTTGGGACATCCCATGAACACTGAAGCTTTCTTT. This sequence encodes CASSLGHPMNTEAFF.

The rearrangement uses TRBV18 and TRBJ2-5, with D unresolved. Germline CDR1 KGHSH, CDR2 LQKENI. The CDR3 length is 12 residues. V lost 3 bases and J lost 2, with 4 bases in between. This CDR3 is CASSPPQETQYF. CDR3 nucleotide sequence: TGTGCCAGCTCACCCCCGCAAGAGACCCAGTACTTC.

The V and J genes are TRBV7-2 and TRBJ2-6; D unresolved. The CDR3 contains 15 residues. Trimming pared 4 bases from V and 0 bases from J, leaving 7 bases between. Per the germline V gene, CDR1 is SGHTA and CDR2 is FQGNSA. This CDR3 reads CASSSSTSGANVLTF. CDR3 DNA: TGTGCCAGCAGCTCCTCCACCTCTGGGGCCAACGTCCTGACTTTC.

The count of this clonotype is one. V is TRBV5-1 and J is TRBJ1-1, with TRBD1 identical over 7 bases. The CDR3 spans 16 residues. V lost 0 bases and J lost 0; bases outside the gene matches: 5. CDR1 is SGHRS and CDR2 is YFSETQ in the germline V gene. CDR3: CASSLVAGGLNTEAFF. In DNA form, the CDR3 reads TGCGCCAGCAGCTTGGTGGCAGGGGGACTGAACACTGAAGCTTTCTTT.

The CDR3 region is CASDANTAGADTQYF. CDR3 nucleotides: TGTGCCAGCGACGCAAACACCGCAGGGGCAGATACGCAGTATTTT. This chain uses TRBV6-1 with TRBJ2-3; D possibly corresponds to TRBD1 (6 bases). CDR3 size: 15 residues. V was cut by 8 bases and J by 4 bases, with 19 bases left in between. CDR1 MNHNS and CDR2 SASEGT come from the germline V gene.

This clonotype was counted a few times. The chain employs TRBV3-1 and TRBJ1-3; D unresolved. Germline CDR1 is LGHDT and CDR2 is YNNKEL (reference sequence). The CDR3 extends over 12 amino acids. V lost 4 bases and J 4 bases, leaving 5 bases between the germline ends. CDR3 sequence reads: CASSRSGNTIYF. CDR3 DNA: TGTGCCAGCAGCCGTTCCGGAAACACCATATATTTT. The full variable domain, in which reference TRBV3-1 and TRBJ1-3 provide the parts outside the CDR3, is DTAVSQTPKYLVTQMGNDKSIKCEQNLGHDTMYWYKQDSKKFLKIMFSYNNKELIINETVPNRFSPKSPDKAHLNLHINSLELGDSAVYFCASSRSGNTIYFGEGSWLTVV.

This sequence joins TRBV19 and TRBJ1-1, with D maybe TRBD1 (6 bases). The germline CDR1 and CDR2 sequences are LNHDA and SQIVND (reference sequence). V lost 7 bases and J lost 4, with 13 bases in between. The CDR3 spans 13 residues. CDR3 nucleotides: TGTGCCAGTAACCACAGGGATGGCACTGAAGCTTTCTTT. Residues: CASNHRDGTEAFF.

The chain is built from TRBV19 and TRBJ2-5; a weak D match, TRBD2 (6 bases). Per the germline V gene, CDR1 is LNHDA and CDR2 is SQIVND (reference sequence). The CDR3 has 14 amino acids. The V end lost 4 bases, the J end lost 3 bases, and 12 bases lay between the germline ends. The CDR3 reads CASSKTGAKETQYF. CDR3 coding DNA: TGTGCCAGTAGTAAGACGGGAGCGAAAGAGACCCAGTACTTC. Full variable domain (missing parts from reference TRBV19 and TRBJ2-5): DGGITQSPKYLFRKEGQNVTLSCEQNLNHDAMYWYRQDPGQGLRLIYYSQIVNDFQKGDIAEGYSVSREKKESFPLTVTSAQKNPTAFYLCASSKTGAKETQYFGPGTRLLVL.

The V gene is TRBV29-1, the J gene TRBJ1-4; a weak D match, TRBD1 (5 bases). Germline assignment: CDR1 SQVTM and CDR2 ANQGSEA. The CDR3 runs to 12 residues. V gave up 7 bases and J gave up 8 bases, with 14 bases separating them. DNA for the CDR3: TGCAGCGCCTCCGGGGGGGACGAAAAACTGTTTTTT. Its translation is CSASGGDEKLFF.

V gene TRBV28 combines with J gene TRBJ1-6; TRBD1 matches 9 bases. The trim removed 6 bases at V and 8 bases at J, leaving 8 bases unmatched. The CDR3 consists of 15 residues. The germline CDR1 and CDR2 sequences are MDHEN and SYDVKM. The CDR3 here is CASSIGDRADSPLHF. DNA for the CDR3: TGTGCCAGCAGCATAGGGGACAGGGCAGATTCACCCCTCCACTTT. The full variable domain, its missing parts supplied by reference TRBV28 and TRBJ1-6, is DVKVTQSSRYLVKRTGEKVFLECVQDMDHENMFWYRQDPGLGLRLIYFSYDVKMKEKGDIPEGYSVSREKKERFSLILESASTNQTSMYLCASSIGDRADSPLHFGNGTRLTVT.

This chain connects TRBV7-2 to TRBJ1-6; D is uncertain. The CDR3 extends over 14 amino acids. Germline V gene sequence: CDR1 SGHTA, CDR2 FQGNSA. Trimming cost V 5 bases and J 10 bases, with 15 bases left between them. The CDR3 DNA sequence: TGTGCCAGCAGCCCCGAGGTCCTGCAGTCACCCCTCCACTTT. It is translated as CASSPEVLQSPLHF.

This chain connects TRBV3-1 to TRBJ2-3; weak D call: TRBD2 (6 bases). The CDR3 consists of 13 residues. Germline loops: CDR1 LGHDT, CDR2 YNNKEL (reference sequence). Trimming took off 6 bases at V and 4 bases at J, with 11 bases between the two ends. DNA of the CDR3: TGTGCCAGCAGTCGACTAGTTGCAGATACGCAGTATTTT. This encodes CASSRLVADTQYF.

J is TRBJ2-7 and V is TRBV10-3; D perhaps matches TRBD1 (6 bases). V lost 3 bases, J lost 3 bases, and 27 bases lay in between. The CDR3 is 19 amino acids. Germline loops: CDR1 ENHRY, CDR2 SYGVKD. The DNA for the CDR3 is TGTGCCATCAGTGATTTGGTAGGATTGATCGGGACACCTGACTACGAGCAGTACTTC. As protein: CAISDLVGLIGTPDYEQYF.

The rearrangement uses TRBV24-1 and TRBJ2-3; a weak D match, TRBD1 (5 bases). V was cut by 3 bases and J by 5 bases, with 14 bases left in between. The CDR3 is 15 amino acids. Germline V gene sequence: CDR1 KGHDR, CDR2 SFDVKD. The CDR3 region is CATSDVTGSGDTQYF. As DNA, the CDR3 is TGTGCCACCAGTGATGTCACAGGTTCCGGAGATACGCAGTATTTT.

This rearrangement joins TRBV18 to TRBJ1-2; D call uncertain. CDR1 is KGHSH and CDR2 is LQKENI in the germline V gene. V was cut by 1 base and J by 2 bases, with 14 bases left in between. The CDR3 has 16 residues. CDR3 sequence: CASSPLQEAENYGYTF. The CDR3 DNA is TGTGCCAGCTCACCACTCCAGGAGGCGGAGAACTATGGCTACACCTTC.

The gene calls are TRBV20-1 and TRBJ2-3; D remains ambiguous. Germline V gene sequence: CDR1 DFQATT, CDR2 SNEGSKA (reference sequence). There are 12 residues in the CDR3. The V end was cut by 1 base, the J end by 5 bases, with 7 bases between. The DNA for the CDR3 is TGCAGTGCTAGAGGAGGTGAAGATACGCAGTATTTT. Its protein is CSARGGEDTQYF.

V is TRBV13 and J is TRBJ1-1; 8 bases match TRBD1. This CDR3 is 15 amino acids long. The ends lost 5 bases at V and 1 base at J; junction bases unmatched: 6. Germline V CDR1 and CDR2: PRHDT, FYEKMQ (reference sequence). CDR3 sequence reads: CASSEDRGANTEAFF. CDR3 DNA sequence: TGTGCCAGCAGCGAAGACAGGGGTGCGAACACTGAAGCTTTCTTT.

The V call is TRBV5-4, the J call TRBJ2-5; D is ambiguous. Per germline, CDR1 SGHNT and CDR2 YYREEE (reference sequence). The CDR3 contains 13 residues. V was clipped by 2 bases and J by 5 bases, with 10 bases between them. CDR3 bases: TGTGCCAGCAGCTTCGGAATTTTGGAGACCCAGTACTTC. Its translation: CASSFGILETQYF.

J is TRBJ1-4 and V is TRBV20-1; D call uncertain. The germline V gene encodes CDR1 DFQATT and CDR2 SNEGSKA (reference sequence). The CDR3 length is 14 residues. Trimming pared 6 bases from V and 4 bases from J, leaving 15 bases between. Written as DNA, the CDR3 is TGCAGTGCCAGATCCCCGCGGAATAATGAAAAACTGTTTTTT. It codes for CSARSPRNNEKLFF.

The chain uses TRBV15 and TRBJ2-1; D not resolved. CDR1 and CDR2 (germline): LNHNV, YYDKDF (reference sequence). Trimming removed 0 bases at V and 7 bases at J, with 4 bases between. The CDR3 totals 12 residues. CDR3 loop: CATSRDRNEQFF. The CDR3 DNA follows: TGTGCCACCAGCAGAGATAGGAATGAGCAGTTCTTC.